This T cell receptor (beta chain) is from a study of T cells expressing NK-cell markers. The CDR3 length is 15 residues. CDR1 and CDR2 from the germline V gene are MNHEY and SMNVEV (reference sequence). TCRdb reprocessed the 5' RACE reads and keeps a single row for each CDR3 protein, giving no DNA. This table lists roughly 180,000 distinct CDR3 sequences. Material for sequencing was blood T cells: a sorted CD56 or NKG2C T cell subset, CD4+ or CD8+ T cells, or bulk PBMC T cells (not recorded which). The V gene is TRBV27, the J gene TRBJ2-3; the D call of TRBD1 rests on TCRdb alone, since no DNA is present to check it. The sequence was collected from a man aged 18-75 years in good health. The CDR3 region is CASSLQGGRTDTQYF.